Below, 30 T cell receptor beta chains from the same sample are listed, as sequenced in a study of OX40 agonist ivuxolimab in advanced cancers. Method: immunoSEQ multiplex PCR; TCRdb's copy keeps in-frame clones and lacks some. The sample shows under 60,000 clones, about 88% of them seen only once. Sample: CD4+ or CD8+ T cells sorted from blood, taken in a trial of the OX40 agonist ivuxolimab. These receptors originate from an adult with an advanced solid tumor such as melanoma, head and neck, liver or kidney cancer.

This chain connects TRBV9 to TRBJ2-4, with TRBD1 matching over 10 bases. The CDR3 extends over 16 amino acids. Germline trimming cut 3 bases from V and 8 bases from J; bases unmatched to any gene: 11. The germline CDR1 and CDR2 sequences are SGDLS and YYNGEE. The CDR3 here is CASSDGTGDQWDIQYF. CDR3 nucleotides: TGTGCCAGCAGCGACGGGACAGGGGACCAGTGGGACATTCAGTACTTC.

CDR3 loop: CASSRGREAFF. Written as DNA, the CDR3 is TGTGCCAGCAGCCGGGGGCGCGAAGCTTTCTTT. This sequence joins TRBV5-6 and TRBJ1-1; weak D call: TRBD1 (6 bases). Between the trimmed V and J ends, which lost 4 bases and 8 bases, there was a span of 9 bases. Germline-derived CDR1 and CDR2 are SGHDT and YYEEEE. This CDR3 has 11 residues.

This clone appeared a few times. CDR3 DNA: TGTGCCAGCAGGATAAACCTCGGCTATGGCTACACCTTC. This encodes CASRINLGYGYTF. The V gene is TRBV6-5, the J gene TRBJ1-2, with unresolved D. V was trimmed by 6 bases and J by 4 bases, leaving 12 bases between them. Germline V gene sequence: CDR1 MNHEY, CDR2 SVGAGI. The CDR3 is made up of 13 amino acids.

The chain carries TRBV7-4 and TRBJ2-5; 8 nucleotides match TRBD2. Germline-derived CDR1 and CDR2 are SGHVT and SQSDAQ. Germline trimming cut 3 bases from V and 2 bases from J; bases unmatched to any gene: 8. There are 16 residues in the CDR3. The CDR3 reads CASSLILAGAQETQYF. CDR3 DNA: TGTGCCAGCAGCTTGATTCTAGCGGGTGCTCAAGAGACCCAGTACTTC.

This chain uses TRBV27 with TRBJ2-1, with 7 bases that match TRBD1. The germline gives CDR1 MNHEY, CDR2 SMNVEV (reference sequence). The CDR3 extends over 12 amino acids. V lost 3 bases and J lost 8; bases outside the gene matches: 1. The CDR3 spells CASSLQGDEQFF. The CDR3 DNA sequence: TGTGCCAGCAGTTTGCAGGGGGATGAGCAGTTCTTC.

The rearrangement uses TRBV25-1 and TRBJ1-2; 7 bases line up with TRBD1. The V gene end was trimmed by 10 bases and the J gene end by 2 bases; junction bases not matched to a gene: 1. The CDR3 covers 11 residues. CDR1 is MGHDK and CDR2 is SYGVNS in the germline V gene. The CDR3 loop reads CATQGNYGYTF. The CDR3 coding sequence is TGTGCCACACAGGGGAACTATGGCTACACCTTC.

The chain joins TRBV6-4 to TRBJ1-2; TRBD1 might be the D (5 bases). The germline CDR1 and CDR2 sequences are MRHNA and SNTAGT. The V end lost 10 bases, the J end lost 8 bases, and 20 bases lay between the germline ends. This CDR3 has 13 residues. This CDR3 reads CATSPGDAAGYTF. Written as DNA, the CDR3 is TGTGCCACCTCCCCCGGGGACGCAGCGGGCTACACCTTC.

The rearrangement uses TRBV7-9 and TRBJ2-5; 7 bases are a match to TRBD1. Germline V gives CDR1 SEHNR, CDR2 FQNEAQ (reference sequence). Trimming at V came to 4 bases and at J to 3 bases, leaving 11 bases not matched to a gene. The CDR3 is 16 residues long. CDR3 amino acids: CASSSRTGTEEETQYF. The CDR3 DNA reads as TGTGCCAGCAGCTCCAGAACCGGGACAGAAGAAGAGACCCAGTACTTC.

V is TRBV28 and J is TRBJ2-7; 7 bases agree with TRBD1. V shed 6 bases, J shed 2 bases, and the junction held 4 bases outside the gene matches. Per germline, CDR1 MDHEN and CDR2 SYDVKM. CDR3 length equals 13 residues. CDR3 protein: CASSTDRPYEQYF. The CDR3 DNA reads TGTGCCAGCAGCACGGACAGGCCCTACGAGCAGTACTTC.

V and J are TRBV6-1 and TRBJ2-5, with 8 nucleotides matching TRBD2. The trim removed 4 bases at V and 2 bases at J, leaving 6 bases unmatched. This CDR3 comprises 15 residues. Germline lookup yields CDR1 MNHNS and CDR2 SASEGT. For the CDR3, the DNA is TGTGCCAGCAGTGTAGAACTAGCGGATCAAGAGACCCAGTACTTC. Translated, it gives CASSVELADQETQYF.

The gene calls are TRBV9 and TRBJ1-2; D remains ambiguous. Germline CDR1 SGDLS, CDR2 YYNGEE. CDR3 length: 12 residues. The V and J ends lost 3 bases and 8 bases respectively, with 11 bases between them. This chain's CDR3 is CASSAGFLGYTF. Written as DNA, the CDR3 is TGTGCCAGCAGCGCGGGCTTTTTGGGCTACACCTTC.

The genes are TRBV15 and TRBJ1-2, with 9 bases fitting TRBD1. The CDR3 is 19 residues long. Trimming cost V 1 base and J 3 bases; bases outside gene matches: 15. From germline, CDR1 is LNHNV and CDR2 YYDKDF (reference sequence). In DNA, the CDR3 is TGTGCCACCAGCAGAGGCTCAGGACAGGGGACTCCGCGGGACTATGGCTACACCTTC. This sequence encodes CATSRGSGQGTPRDYGYTF.

This clone is a singleton in its sample. CDR3 in DNA: TGTGCCAGCAGTTCTACAGGGAACTCCTACGAGCAGTACTTC. This sequence encodes CASSSTGNSYEQYF. This rearrangement joins TRBV7-9 to TRBJ2-7; maybe TRBD1 (6 bases). The germline V gene encodes CDR1 SEHNR and CDR2 FQNEAQ (reference sequence). CDR3 length: 14 amino acids. V gave up 6 bases and J gave up 0 bases, with 12 bases separating them.

The chain uses TRBV7-7 and TRBJ2-7; 7 bases fit TRBD1. Germline CDR1 is SSHAT and CDR2 is FNYEAQ (reference sequence). This CDR3 has 15 amino acids. Germline trimming cut 5 bases from V and 3 bases from J; bases unmatched to any gene: 10. CDR3 region: CASSQIRQGNYEQYF. CDR3 coding DNA: TGTGCCAGCAGCCAAATCCGACAGGGTAACTACGAGCAGTACTTC.

This chain links TRBV7-8 with TRBJ2-2; tentatively, D is TRBD1 or TRBD2 (5 bases each). Germline CDR1 reads SGHVS; CDR2 reads FQNEAQ. V lost 7 bases to trimming and J lost 7 bases, with 13 bases between them. The CDR3 sequence is 13 residues long. The chain's CDR3 is CASTEGPLGELFF. For the CDR3, the DNA is TGTGCCAGCACCGAGGGACCGCTCGGGGAGCTGTTTTTT.

This sequence joins TRBV11-2 and TRBJ2-5, with 9 bases fitting TRBD1. Germline lookup yields CDR1 SGHAT and CDR2 FQNNGV. V shed 4 bases and J 5 bases; nucleotides not matched to a gene: 11. The CDR3 has 16 amino acids. CDR3 residues: CASSSRDRDSGETQYF. The CDR3 coding sequence is TGTGCCAGCAGCTCCCGGGACAGGGATTCTGGTGAGACCCAGTACTTC.

Turning to this clone: This could be a read error, since a much larger clone is one nucleotide away. Other DNA sequences in this specimen translate into the identical CDR3. J is TRBJ1-5 and V is TRBV27; the D is unclear. The CDR3 sequence is 18 residues long. The germline V gene encodes CDR1 MNHEY and CDR2 SMNVEV (reference sequence). The ends were cut back, 2 bases at V and 4 bases at J, with 21 bases in the middle. The CDR3 here is CASSLRLPAVNSNQPQHF. The CDR3 nucleotides are TGTGCCAGCAGTTTACGGTTGCCTGCCGTTAATAGTAATCAGCCCCAGCATTTT.

The rearrangement links TRBV15 to TRBJ2-1; possibly TRBD2 for D (6 bases). The V end was cut by 0 bases, the J end by 0 bases, with 9 bases between. Germline CDR1 is LNHNV and CDR2 is YYDKDF (reference sequence). The CDR3 runs to 16 residues. The CDR3 DNA follows: TGTGCCACCAGCAGAGATGGGCGGGGCTCCTACAATGAGCAGTTCTTC. This gives the protein CATSRDGRGSYNEQFF.

The rearrangement uses TRBV10-3 and TRBJ1-2; TRBD1 matches at 7 bases. The germline V gene encodes CDR1 ENHRY and CDR2 SYGVKD. V dropped 6 bases and J dropped 9; count of bases not matched to a gene: 16. The CDR3 is made up of 15 amino acids. The CDR3 spells CAIRGSRDSLESYTF. The CDR3 DNA sequence: TGTGCCATCAGAGGGTCTCGGGACAGCTTGGAGAGCTACACCTTC.

Only one count was recorded for this clone. The chain has TRBV7-9 and TRBJ2-7, with 8 bases identical to TRBD1. The CDR3 has 15 amino acids. V lost 4 bases and J lost 5; bases outside the gene matches: 10. Per the germline V gene, CDR1 is SEHNR and CDR2 is FQNEAQ (reference sequence). In DNA, the CDR3 is TGTGCCAGCAGCTATCCCGGACAGGGCTTCCACGAGCAGTACTTC. Amino acid sequence: CASSYPGQGFHEQYF.

V gene TRBV7-9 combines with J gene TRBJ2-7; the match to TRBD2 covers 9 bases. The CDR3 sequence is 14 residues long. Germline V gene data show CDR1 as SEHNR and CDR2 as FQNEAQ (reference sequence). J was trimmed by 3 bases and V by 4 bases; bases with no gene match: 4. This chain's CDR3 is CASSSGTSSYEQYF. The CDR3 region has the DNA TGTGCCAGCAGCTCCGGGACTAGCAGCTACGAGCAGTACTTC.

The gene calls are TRBV27 and TRBJ1-2; D not certain. The V end lost 5 bases, the J end lost 3 bases, and 13 bases lay between the germline ends. This CDR3 contains 14 residues. Germline V gene data show CDR1 as MNHEY and CDR2 as SMNVEV (reference sequence). DNA for the CDR3: TGTGCCAGCAGTCCGTGGACCGACTACTATGGCTACACCTTC. It specifies CASSPWTDYYGYTF.

The V and J genes are TRBV7-9 and TRBJ2-1; 7 nucleotides agree with TRBD2. This CDR3 is 15 amino acids long. From germline, CDR1 is SEHNR and CDR2 FQNEAQ (reference sequence). V shed 7 bases and J 4 bases; nucleotides not matched to a gene: 10. The CDR3 DNA is TGTGCCAGCATCTCTCGGACTAGTCCTTACAATGAGCAGTTCTTC. Its protein is CASISRTSPYNEQFF.

This clone came up once. The V gene is TRBV2, the J gene TRBJ1-3; possibly TRBD1 for D (6 bases). Germline CDR1 is SNHLY and CDR2 is FYNNEI. Trimming removed 0 bases from V and 2 bases from J, with 17 bases in between. The CDR3 consists of 18 residues. Here the CDR3 DNA reads TGTGCCAGCAGTGAAGCTCCGGGACATGATATAACTGGAAACACCATATATTTT. Translated: CASSEAPGHDITGNTIYF.

The chain carries TRBV7-9 and TRBJ1-2; possible D gene TRBD1, 5 bases. Trimming pared 0 bases from V and 4 bases from J, leaving 9 bases between. Per germline, CDR1 SEHNR and CDR2 FQNEAQ (reference sequence). This CDR3 contains 14 residues. Here the CDR3 DNA reads TGTGCCAGCAGCTTAGCGGACATCCTCTATGGCTACACCTTC. It encodes CASSLADILYGYTF. Combining the CDR3 with reference TRBV7-9 and TRBJ1-2 gives the whole variable domain DTGVSQNPRHKITKRGQNVTFRCDPISEHNRLYWYRQTLGQGPEFLTYFQNEAQLEKSRLLSDRFSAERPKGSFSTLEIQRTEQGDSAMYLCASSLADILYGYTFGSGTRLTVV.

The gene calls are TRBV30 and TRBJ2-1, with 11 bases lining up with TRBD1. Germline CDR1 is GTSNPN and CDR2 is SVGIG (reference sequence). The CDR3 totals 15 residues. CDR3 protein: CAYGDRGYLNNEQFF. Written as DNA, the CDR3 is TGTGCGTATGGGGACAGGGGGTATCTTAACAATGAGCAGTTCTTC.

V gene TRBV21-1 combines with J gene TRBJ2-5; the table's D call, TRBD1, has no DNA check behind it. TRBV21-1 is marked as a pseudogene. CDR3 length equals 14 residues. This CDR3 is CASRGQGAKETQYF. As DNA, the CDR3 is TGTGCCAGCAGGGGACAGGGGGCGAAGGAGACCCAGTACTTC.

The genes are TRBV2 and TRBJ1-1; TRBD1 matches at 8 bases. CDR3 length: 14 amino acids. V shed 6 bases, J shed 4 bases, and the junction held 7 bases outside the gene matches. Per germline, CDR1 SNHLY and CDR2 FYNNEI. CDR3 sequence: CASSAGQEATEAFF. Written as DNA, the CDR3 is TGTGCCAGCAGCGCGGGACAGGAGGCCACTGAAGCTTTCTTT.

The count of this clone is one. The V gene is TRBV6-5, the J gene TRBJ2-7, with D perhaps matching TRBD2 (5 bases). This CDR3 is built from 13 residues. Germline assignment: CDR1 MNHEY and CDR2 SVGAGI. V shed 5 bases and J shed 2 bases, with 10 bases lying between them. CDR3 sequence (DNA): TGTGCCAGCAGTATCGGACTTACCTACGAGCAGTACTTC. Translation gives CASSIGLTYEQYF.

V and J are TRBV27 and TRBJ1-1, with D possibly matching TRBD1 (5 bases). Trimming left V 5 bases short and J 0 bases short, with 13 bases between. This CDR3 contains 15 residues. Germline CDR1 reads MNHEY; CDR2 reads SMNVEV (reference sequence). The CDR3 spells CASSPRQYMNTEAFF. CDR3 bases: TGTGCCAGCAGTCCCAGACAGTACATGAACACTGAAGCTTTCTTT.